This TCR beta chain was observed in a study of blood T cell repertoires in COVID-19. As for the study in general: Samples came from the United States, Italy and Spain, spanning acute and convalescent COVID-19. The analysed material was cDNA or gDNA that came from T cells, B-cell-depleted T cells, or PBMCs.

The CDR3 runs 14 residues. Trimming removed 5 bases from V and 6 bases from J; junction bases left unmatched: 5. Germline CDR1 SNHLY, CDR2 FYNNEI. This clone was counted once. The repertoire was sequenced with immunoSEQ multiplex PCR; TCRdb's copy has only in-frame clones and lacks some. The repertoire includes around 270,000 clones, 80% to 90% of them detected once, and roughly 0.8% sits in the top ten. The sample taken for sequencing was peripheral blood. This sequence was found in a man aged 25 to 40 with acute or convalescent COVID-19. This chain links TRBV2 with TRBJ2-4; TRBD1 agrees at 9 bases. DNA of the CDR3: TGTGCCAGCAGTTTGGGACAGGGATTAAACATTCAGTACTTC. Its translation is CASSLGQGLNIQYF. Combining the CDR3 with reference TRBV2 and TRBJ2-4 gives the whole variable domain EPEVTQTPSHQVTQMGQEVILRCVPISNHLYFYWYRQILGQKVEFLVSFYNNEISEKSEIFDDQFSVERPDGSNFTLKIRSTKLEDSAMYFCASSLGQGLNIQYFGAGTRLSVL.